This T cell receptor (beta chain) emerged from a study of blood T cell repertoires in COVID-19. Study-level background: Both acute and convalescent COVID-19 samples were obtained from the United States, Italy and Spain. In each case, the material was cDNA or gDNA derived from T cells, B-cell-depleted T cells, or PBMCs.

In the source study's methods: Reference gene primer amplification gave nucleated cell count estimates. This table comes from immunoSEQ multiplex PCR, and its TCRdb copy is limited to in-frame clones, with some not included. Clone size and V and J calls were adopted from that table, with D and trimming inferred from the DNA. The sample comprises tens of thousands of clones, more than 75% of which are singletons, and 13% to 15% rests with the top ten. This receptor was obtained from a human donor in a cohort sampled during active COVID-19. Material: peripheral blood.

The CDR3 is CASSAPLGAGRREQYF. CDR3 bases: TGTGCCAGCAGCGCTCCCCTAGGAGCGGGTCGACGGGAGCAGTACTTC. V and J are TRBV5-4 and TRBJ2-7; tentative D call: TRBD2 (6 bases). The CDR3 is 16 residues long. V was cut by 4 bases and J by 7 bases, with 24 bases left in between. CDR1 SGHNT and CDR2 YYREEE come from the germline V gene (reference sequence).